The 15 T cell receptor beta chains reported below all come from one sample, sequenced in a study of identifying expanded T cells in peripheral blood. Measured with immunoSEQ multiplex PCR; TCRdb has only the in-frame clones, and not every one. The sample holds 100,000 or so clones, around 89% seen once. Sequenced: blood. These receptors all come from a person aged 18 to 75 in good health.

This sequence joins TRBV7-8 and TRBJ2-6, with 9 bases lining up with TRBD2. The CDR3 is 20 residues long. CDR1 SGHVS and CDR2 FQNEAQ come from the germline V gene. V gave up 2 bases and J gave up 0 bases; unmatched junction bases: 11. The CDR3 nucleotides read TGTGCCAGCAGCTTAACCTGGCGGCGGGGGGGGTTCTCTGGGGCCAACGTCCTGACTTTC. Translated, it gives CASSLTWRRGGFSGANVLTF.

The V call is TRBV25-1, the J call TRBJ2-3; TRBD1 or TRBD2 may be the D gene (5 bases each). CDR3 size: 17 residues. Per the germline V gene, CDR1 is MGHDK and CDR2 is SYGVNS. Trimming stripped 0 bases from V and 0 bases from J, with 13 bases between. CDR3 sequence reads: CASSEYASGPSTDTQYF. CDR3 sequence (DNA): TGTGCCAGCAGTGAATACGCCTCGGGGCCTAGCACAGATACGCAGTATTTT.

The rearrangement links TRBV4-2 to TRBJ1-2, with TRBD1 identical over 8 bases. This CDR3 is built from 16 residues. Trimming cost V 5 bases and J 4 bases; bases outside gene matches: 12. CDR1 and CDR2 from the germline V gene are LGHNA and YNFKEQ. For the CDR3, the DNA is TGTGCCAGCAGCTTTTGGGCAGGGGGCGTCGTCTATGGCTACACCTTC. Translation gives CASSFWAGGVVYGYTF.

The rearrangement uses TRBV11-1 and TRBJ1-1; unclear D gene. Germline V gene sequence: CDR1 SGHAT, CDR2 FQDESV (reference sequence). This CDR3 region has 13 residues. The ends were cut back, 2 bases at V and 5 bases at J, with 9 bases in the middle. CDR3 sequence reads: CASSLSRETEAFF. The CDR3, as DNA: TGTGCCAGCAGCTTAAGTAGAGAAACTGAAGCTTTCTTT.

The genes are TRBV14 and TRBJ2-7, with 8 bases fitting TRBD1. Germline lookup yields CDR1 SGHDN and CDR2 FVKESK. This CDR3 is built from 14 residues. V lost 4 bases and J lost 2; bases outside the gene matches: 4. CDR3 sequence: CASSLAQGAYEQYF. Here the CDR3 DNA reads TGTGCCAGCAGCCTTGCACAGGGGGCCTACGAGCAGTACTTC.

V and J are TRBV30 and TRBJ2-7; TRBD1 matches at 7 bases. Germline CDR1 GTSNPN, CDR2 SVGIG (reference sequence). The trim removed 7 bases at V and 4 bases at J, leaving 10 bases unmatched. The CDR3 is made up of 13 amino acids. Here the CDR3 reads CASRTGPRYEQYF. CDR3 bases: TGTGCCTCGAGGACAGGCCCAAGGTACGAGCAGTACTTC.

This chain uses TRBV11-2 with TRBJ2-5; D may correspond to TRBD1 or TRBD2 (6 bases each). The CDR3 covers 14 residues. The germline V gene has CDR1 SGHAT and CDR2 FQNNGV. V was clipped by 7 bases and J by 1 base, with 13 bases between them. The CDR3 loop is CASTLGGSQETQYF. CDR3 nucleotide sequence: TGTGCCAGCACCCTAGGGGGGTCCCAAGAGACCCAGTACTTC.

The V call is TRBV28, the J call TRBJ1-5, with D unclear. Trimming took off 6 bases at V and 2 bases at J, with 8 bases between the two ends. The CDR3 is made up of 13 amino acids. Germline CDR1 and CDR2: MDHEN and SYDVKM. The CDR3 bases are TGTGCCAGCAGGTTAGATGGCAATCAGCCCCAGCATTTT. Translated: CASRLDGNQPQHF. Variable domain in full (rest from reference TRBV28 and TRBJ1-5): DVKVTQSSRYLVKRTGEKVFLECVQDMDHENMFWYRQDPGLGLRLIYFSYDVKMKEKGDIPEGYSVSREKKERFSLILESASTNQTSMYLCASRLDGNQPQHFGDGTRLSIL.

V usage is TRBV5-4 and J usage is TRBJ2-3; D tentatively reads TRBD1 or TRBD2 (6 bases each). Germline values: CDR1 SGHNT, CDR2 YYREEE (reference sequence). The germline V and J ends were trimmed by 1 base and 4 bases, with 16 bases remaining between them. The CDR3 spans 16 residues. The CDR3 coding sequence is TGTGCCAGCAGCTTGCGGGGGCTAGGATTGGCAGATACGCAGTATTTT. Its protein is CASSLRGLGLADTQYF.

This clone was seen only a few times. The chain carries TRBV21-1 and TRBJ1-1. TRBV21-1 is assigned pseudogene status. The CDR3 has 14 amino acids. CDR3 coding DNA: TGTGCCAGCAGCAAAGTAGGGACCGACACTGAAGCTTTCTTT. It translates to CASSKVGTDTEAFF.

The rearrangement uses TRBV6-5 and TRBJ2-5; 11 bases are shared with TRBD1. CDR3 length: 15 amino acids. V gave up 5 bases and J gave up 2 bases; unmatched junction bases: 4. CDR1 is MNHEY and CDR2 is SVGAGI in the germline V gene. CDR3 coding DNA: TGTGCCAGCAGTCGGACAGGGGGCTTTCAAGAGACCCAGTACTTC. This gives the protein CASSRTGGFQETQYF.

V and J are TRBV27 and TRBJ2-3; TRBD1 aligns across 8 bases. V lost 2 bases, J lost 2 bases, and 6 bases stayed unmatched. Germline V lookup: CDR1 MNHEY, CDR2 SMNVEV (reference sequence). The CDR3 is 16 residues long. DNA for the CDR3: TGTGCCAGCAGTTTAGGACAGGGCCGGGTCACAGATACGCAGTATTTT. It translates to CASSLGQGRVTDTQYF.

This clone occurred once. The chain uses TRBV5-4 and TRBJ1-6; TRBD1 is a possible D gene (5 bases). The CDR3 consists of 12 residues. V gave up 5 bases and J gave up 5 bases, with 5 bases separating them. Germline V gives CDR1 SGHNT, CDR2 YYREEE (reference sequence). The CDR3: CASRGDNSPLHF. The CDR3 DNA reads TGTGCCAGCAGAGGGGATAATTCACCCCTCCACTTT.

J is TRBJ2-3 and V is TRBV6-5, with 12 bases lining up with TRBD1. Trimming at V came to 2 bases and at J to 5 bases, leaving 2 bases not matched to a gene. The CDR3 spans 15 residues. Germline CDR1 MNHEY, CDR2 SVGAGI. CDR3 coding DNA: TGTGCCAGCAGTTACGGGACAGGGGGCATAGATACGCAGTATTTT. Translation gives CASSYGTGGIDTQYF.

The chain joins TRBV4-1 to TRBJ2-5; 7 positions match TRBD2. This CDR3 is built from 18 residues. Unmatched junction bases numbered 19, after V lost 6 bases and J lost 3 bases. Germline V CDR1 and CDR2: MGHRA, YSYEKL. For the CDR3, the DNA is TGCGCCAGCAGTAGGGTACAGTTGGTGGGGGGACTAAAAGAGACCCAGTACTTC. Its translation: CASSRVQLVGGLKETQYF.